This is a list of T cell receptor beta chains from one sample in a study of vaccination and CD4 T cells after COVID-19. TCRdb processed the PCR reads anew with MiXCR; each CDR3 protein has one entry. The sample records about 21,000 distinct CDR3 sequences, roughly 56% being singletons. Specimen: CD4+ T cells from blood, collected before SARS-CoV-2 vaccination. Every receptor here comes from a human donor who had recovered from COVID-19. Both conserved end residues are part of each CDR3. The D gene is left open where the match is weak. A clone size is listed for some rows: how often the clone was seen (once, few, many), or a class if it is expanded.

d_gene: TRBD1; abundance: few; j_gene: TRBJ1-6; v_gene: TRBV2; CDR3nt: TGTGCCAGCACTCGGGGGACAGCATCTTCACCCCTCCACTTT; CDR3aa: CASTRGTASSPLHF
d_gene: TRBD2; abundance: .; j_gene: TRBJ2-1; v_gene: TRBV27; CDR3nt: TGTGCCAGCACCACCCCGGGACTAGGGAAATACAATGAGCAGTTCTTC; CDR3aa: CASTTPGLGKYNEQFF
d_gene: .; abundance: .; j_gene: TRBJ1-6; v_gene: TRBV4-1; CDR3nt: TGCGCCAGCAGCCTAGGGGCGACCAGCTCCTATAATTCACCCCTCCACTTT; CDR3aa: CASSLGATSSYNSPLHF
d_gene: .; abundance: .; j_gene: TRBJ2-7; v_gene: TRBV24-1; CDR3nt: TGTGCCACCAGTGATTCCGGGACACGGGGTTACGAGCAGTACTTC; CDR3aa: CATSDSGTRGYEQYF
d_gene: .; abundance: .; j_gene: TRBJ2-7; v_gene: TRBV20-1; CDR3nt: TGCAGTGCTAGGATAATACGACTACCCAGCTCCTACGAGCAGTACTTC; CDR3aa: CSARIIRLPSSYEQYF
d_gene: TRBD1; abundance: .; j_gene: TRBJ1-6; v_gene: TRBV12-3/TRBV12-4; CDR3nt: TGTGCCAGCAGTGCGACAGGGGAAAATTCACCCCTCCACTTT; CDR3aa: CASSATGENSPLHF
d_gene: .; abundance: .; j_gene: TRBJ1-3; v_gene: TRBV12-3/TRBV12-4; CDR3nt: TGTGCCAGCAGTCCCATCGTGATGGGCGGAAACACCATATATTTT; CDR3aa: CASSPIVMGGNTIYF
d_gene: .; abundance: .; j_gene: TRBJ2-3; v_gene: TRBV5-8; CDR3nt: TGTGCCAGCAGCTTGGGACCGGACCCAAGGGCAGATACGCAGTATTTT; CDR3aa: CASSLGPDPRADTQYF
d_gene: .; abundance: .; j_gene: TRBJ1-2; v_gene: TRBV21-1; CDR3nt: TGTGCCAGCAGCCCGAACTCCAGGTCACGGAACTATGGCTACACCTTC; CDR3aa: CASSPNSRSRNYGYTF
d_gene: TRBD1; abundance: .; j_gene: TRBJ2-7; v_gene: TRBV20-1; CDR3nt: TGCAGTGCTAGGGGGACAGGAGGTGGAGGGTCCTACGAGCAGTACTTC; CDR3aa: CSARGTGGGGSYEQYF
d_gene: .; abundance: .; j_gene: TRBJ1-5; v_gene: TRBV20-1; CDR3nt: TGCAGTGCTAGGGGTCAGGGTATGGGAAATCAGCCCCAGCATTTT; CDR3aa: CSARGQGMGNQPQHF
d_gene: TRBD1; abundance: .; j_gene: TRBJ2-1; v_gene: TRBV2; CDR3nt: TGTGCCAGCTATATGGACAGGAACAATGAGCAGTTCTTC; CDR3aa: CASYMDRNNEQFF
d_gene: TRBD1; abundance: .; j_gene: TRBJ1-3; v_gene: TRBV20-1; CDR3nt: TGCAGTGCTTACAGGGGAACCTCTGGAAACACCATATATTTT; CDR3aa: CSAYRGTSGNTIYF
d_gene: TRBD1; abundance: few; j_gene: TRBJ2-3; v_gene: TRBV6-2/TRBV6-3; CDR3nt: TGTGCCAGCAGCCCCGGGACAGGGCACACAGATACGCAGTATTTT; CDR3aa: CASSPGTGHTDTQYF
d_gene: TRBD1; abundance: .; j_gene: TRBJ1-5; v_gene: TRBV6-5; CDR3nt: TGTGCCAGCAGTTACGCCCGGGACAGTGGCAATCAGCCCCAGCATTTT; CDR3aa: CASSYARDSGNQPQHF
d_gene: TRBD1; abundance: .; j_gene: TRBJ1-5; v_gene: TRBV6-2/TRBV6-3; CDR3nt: TGTGCCAGCAGTTTCGCGGGACAGGCTTTTAATCAGCCCCAGCATTTT; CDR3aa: CASSFAGQAFNQPQHF
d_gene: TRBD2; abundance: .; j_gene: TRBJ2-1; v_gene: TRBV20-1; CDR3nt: TGCAGTGCTAGTGCTAGCGGGGCGGACAATGAGCAGTTCTTC; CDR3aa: CSASASGADNEQFF
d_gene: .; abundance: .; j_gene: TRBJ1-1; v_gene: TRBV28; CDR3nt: TGTGCCAGCAGTTTCTGGGCAGTCGCCACTGAAGCTTTCTTT; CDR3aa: CASSFWAVATEAFF
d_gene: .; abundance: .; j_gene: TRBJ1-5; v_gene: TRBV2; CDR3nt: TGTGCCAGCAGTGAAAGGGGCAGGGCCTTCAATCAGCCCCAGCATTTT; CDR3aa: CASSERGRAFNQPQHF
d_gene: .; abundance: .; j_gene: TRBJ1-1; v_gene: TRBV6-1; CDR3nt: TGTGCCAGCAGTGGAGGGGGGACTGGAGCTTTCTTT; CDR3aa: CASSGGGTGAFF
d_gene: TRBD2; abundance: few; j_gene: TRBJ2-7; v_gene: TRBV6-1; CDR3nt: TGTGCCAGCAGTCGAGGGACCAGCGGGAGTTCCTACGAGCAGTACTTC; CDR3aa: CASSRGTSGSSYEQYF
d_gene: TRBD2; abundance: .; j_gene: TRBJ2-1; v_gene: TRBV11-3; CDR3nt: TGTGCCAGCAGCTTAGGGGGACTAGTAGGTGGCAATGAGCAGTTCTTC; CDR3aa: CASSLGGLVGGNEQFF